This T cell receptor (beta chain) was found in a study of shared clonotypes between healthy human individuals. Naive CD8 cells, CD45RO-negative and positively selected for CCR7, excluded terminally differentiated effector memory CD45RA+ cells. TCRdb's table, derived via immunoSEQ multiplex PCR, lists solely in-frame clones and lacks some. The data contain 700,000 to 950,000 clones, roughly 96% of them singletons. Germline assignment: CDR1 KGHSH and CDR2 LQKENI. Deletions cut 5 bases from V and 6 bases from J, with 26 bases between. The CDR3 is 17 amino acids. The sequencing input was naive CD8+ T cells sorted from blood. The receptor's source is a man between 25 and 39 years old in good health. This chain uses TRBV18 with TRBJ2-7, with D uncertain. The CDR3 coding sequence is TGTGCCAGCTCAGGCCCCAGTACCGGGCTACGGTTCGGCGAGCAGTACTTC. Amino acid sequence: CASSGPSTGLRFGEQYF.